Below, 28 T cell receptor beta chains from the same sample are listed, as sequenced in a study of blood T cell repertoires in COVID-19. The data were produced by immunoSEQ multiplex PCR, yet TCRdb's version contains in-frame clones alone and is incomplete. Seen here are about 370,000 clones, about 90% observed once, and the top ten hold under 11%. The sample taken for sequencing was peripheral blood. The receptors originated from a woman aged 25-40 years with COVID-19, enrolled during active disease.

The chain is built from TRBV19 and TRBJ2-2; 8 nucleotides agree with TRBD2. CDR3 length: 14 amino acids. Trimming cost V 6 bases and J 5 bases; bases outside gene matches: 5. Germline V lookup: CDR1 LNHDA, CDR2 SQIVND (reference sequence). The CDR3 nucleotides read TGTGCCAGTAGCCAGCGGGAGATTACCGGGGAGCTGTTTTTT. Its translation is CASSQREITGELFF. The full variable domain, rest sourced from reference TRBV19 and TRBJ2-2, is DGGITQSPKYLFRKEGQNVTLSCEQNLNHDAMYWYRQDPGQGLRLIYYSQIVNDFQKGDIAEGYSVSREKKESFPLTVTSAQKNPTAFYLCASSQREITGELFFGEGSRLTVL.

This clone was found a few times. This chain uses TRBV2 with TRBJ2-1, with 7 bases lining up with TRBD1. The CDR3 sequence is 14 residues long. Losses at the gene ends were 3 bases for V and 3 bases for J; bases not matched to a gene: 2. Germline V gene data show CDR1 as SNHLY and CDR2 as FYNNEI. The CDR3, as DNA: TGTGCCAGCAGTGATACAGGGGTCTACAATGAGCAGTTCTTC. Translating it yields CASSDTGVYNEQFF.

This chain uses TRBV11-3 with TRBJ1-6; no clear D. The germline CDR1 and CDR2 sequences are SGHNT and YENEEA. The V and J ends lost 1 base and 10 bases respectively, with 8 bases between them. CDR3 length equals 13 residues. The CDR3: CASSLGGESPLHF. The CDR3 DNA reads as TGTGCCAGCAGCTTAGGCGGGGAATCACCCCTCCACTTT.

The chain's CDR3 is CASSSDQGNTEAFF. The CDR3 DNA follows: TGTGCCAGCAGCTCCGACCAGGGGAACACTGAAGCTTTCTTT. This chain joins TRBV7-8 and TRBJ1-1; D is possibly TRBD1 (5 bases). The CDR3 covers 14 residues. The germline V gene encodes CDR1 SGHVS and CDR2 FQNEAQ. Trimming took 4 bases from V and 1 from J, leaving 10 bases between them.

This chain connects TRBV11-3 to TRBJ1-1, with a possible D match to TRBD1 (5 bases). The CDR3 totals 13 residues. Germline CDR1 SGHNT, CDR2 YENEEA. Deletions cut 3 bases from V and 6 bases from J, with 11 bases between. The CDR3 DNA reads TGTGCCAGCAGCTTTGGTCAGGGATCTGAAGCTTTCTTT. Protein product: CASSFGQGSEAFF. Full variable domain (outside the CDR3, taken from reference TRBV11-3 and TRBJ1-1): EAGVVQSPRYKIIEKKQPVAFWCNPISGHNTLYWYLQNLGQGPELLIRYENEEAVDDSQLPKDRFSAERLKGVDSTLKIQPAELGDSAVYLCASSFGQGSEAFFGQGTRLTVV.

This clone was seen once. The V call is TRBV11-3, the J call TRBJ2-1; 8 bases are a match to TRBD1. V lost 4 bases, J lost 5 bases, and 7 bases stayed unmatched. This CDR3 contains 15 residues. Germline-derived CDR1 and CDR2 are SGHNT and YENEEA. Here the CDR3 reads CASSSGQGGHNEQFF. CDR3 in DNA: TGTGCCAGCAGCTCTGGACAGGGTGGGCACAATGAGCAGTTCTTC.

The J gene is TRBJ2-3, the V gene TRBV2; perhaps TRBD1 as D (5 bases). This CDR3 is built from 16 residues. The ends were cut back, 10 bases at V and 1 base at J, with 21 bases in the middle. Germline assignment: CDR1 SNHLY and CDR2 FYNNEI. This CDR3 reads CAITHRKGLRTDTQYF. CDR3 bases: TGTGCCATCACGCATAGGAAGGGGCTCCGCACAGATACGCAGTATTTT.

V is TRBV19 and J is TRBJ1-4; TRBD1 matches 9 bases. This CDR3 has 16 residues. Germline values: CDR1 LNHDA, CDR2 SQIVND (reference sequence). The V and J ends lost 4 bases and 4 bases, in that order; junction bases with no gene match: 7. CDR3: CASSTLGQGRNEKLFF. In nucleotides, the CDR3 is TGTGCCAGTAGTACCCTCGGACAGGGGCGTAATGAAAAACTGTTTTTT.

The CDR3, as DNA: TGTGCCAGCAGCTTCTGGACAGGGAATGGGCAGTACTTC. Translating it yields CASSFWTGNGQYF. V usage is TRBV11-2 and J usage is TRBJ2-7, with TRBD1 identical over 8 bases. CDR1 and CDR2 (germline): SGHAT, FQNNGV. This CDR3 has 13 residues. The trim removed 3 bases at V and 9 bases at J, leaving 7 bases unmatched.

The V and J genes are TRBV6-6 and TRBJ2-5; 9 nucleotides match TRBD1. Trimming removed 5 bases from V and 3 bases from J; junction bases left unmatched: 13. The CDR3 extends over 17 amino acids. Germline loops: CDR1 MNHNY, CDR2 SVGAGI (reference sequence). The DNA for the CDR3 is TGTGCCAGCAGTCCTTTAGTCCCCGGGACAGGGAAAGAGACCCAGTACTTC. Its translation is CASSPLVPGTGKETQYF.

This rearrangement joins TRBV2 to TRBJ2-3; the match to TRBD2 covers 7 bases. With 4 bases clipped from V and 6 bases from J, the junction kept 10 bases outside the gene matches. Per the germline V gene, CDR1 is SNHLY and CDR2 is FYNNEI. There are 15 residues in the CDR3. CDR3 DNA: TGTGCCAGCAGTGCCCTCGGGGGGTCGGGTGATACGCAGTATTTT. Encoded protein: CASSALGGSGDTQYF. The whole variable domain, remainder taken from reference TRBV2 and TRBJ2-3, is EPEVTQTPSHQVTQMGQEVILRCVPISNHLYFYWYRQILGQKVEFLVSFYNNEISEKSEIFDDQFSVERPDGSNFTLKIRSTKLEDSAMYFCASSALGGSGDTQYFGPGTRLTVL.

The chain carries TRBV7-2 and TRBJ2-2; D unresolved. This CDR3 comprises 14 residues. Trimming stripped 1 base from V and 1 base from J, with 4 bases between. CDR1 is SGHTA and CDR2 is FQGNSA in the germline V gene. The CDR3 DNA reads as TGTGCCAGCAGCTTAGACTGGAACACCGGGGAGCTGTTTTTT. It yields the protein CASSLDWNTGELFF.

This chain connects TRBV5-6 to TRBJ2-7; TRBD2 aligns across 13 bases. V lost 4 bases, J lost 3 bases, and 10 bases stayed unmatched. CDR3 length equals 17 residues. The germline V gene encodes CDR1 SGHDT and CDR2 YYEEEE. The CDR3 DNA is TGTGCCAGCAGCAAACACTACCGGACTAGCGGGGGCTACGAGCAGTACTTC. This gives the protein CASSKHYRTSGGYEQYF.

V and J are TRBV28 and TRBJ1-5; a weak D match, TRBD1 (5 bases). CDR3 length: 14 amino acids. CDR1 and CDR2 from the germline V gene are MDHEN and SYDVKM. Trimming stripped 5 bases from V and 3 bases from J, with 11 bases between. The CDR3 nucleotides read TGTGCCAGCAGTCAGGGACTCCTCAATCAGCCCCAGCATTTT. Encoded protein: CASSQGLLNQPQHF.

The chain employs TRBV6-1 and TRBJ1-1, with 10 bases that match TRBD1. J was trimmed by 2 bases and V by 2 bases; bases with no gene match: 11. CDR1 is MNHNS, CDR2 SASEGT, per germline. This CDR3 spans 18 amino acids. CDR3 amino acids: CASSEPRQGAFSNTEAFF. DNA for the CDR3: TGTGCCAGCAGTGAACCCCGACAGGGGGCGTTCTCTAACACTGAAGCTTTCTTT.

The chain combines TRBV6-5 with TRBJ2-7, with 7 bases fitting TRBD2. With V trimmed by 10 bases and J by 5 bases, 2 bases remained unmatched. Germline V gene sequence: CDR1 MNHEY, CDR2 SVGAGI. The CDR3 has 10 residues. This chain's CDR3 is CATGGDEQYF. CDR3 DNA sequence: TGTGCCACTGGGGGGGACGAGCAGTACTTC.

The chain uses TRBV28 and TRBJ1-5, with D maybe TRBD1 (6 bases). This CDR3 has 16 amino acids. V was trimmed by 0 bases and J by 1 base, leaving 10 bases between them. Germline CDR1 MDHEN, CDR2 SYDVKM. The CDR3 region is CASSLWGARSNQPQHF. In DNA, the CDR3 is TGTGCCAGCAGTTTATGGGGGGCGCGAAGCAATCAGCCCCAGCATTTT.

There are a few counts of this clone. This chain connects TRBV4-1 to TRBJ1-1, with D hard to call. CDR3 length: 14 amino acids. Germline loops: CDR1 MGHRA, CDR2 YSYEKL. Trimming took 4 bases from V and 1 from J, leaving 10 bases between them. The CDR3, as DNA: TGCGCCAGCAGCCTCCAGGCAGGGAACACTGAAGCTTTCTTT. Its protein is CASSLQAGNTEAFF.

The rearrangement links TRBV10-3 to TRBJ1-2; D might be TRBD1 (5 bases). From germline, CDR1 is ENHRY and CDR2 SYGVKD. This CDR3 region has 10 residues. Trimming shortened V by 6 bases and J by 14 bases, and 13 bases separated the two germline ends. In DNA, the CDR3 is TGTGCCATCAGCTCAGGGATATGGACCTTC. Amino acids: CAISSGIWTF.

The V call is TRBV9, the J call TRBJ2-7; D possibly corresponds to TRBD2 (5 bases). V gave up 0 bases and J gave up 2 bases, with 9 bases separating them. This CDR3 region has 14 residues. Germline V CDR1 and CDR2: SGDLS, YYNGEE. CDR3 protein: CASSVGASPYEQYF. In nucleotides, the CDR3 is TGTGCCAGCAGCGTAGGCGCTAGCCCCTACGAGCAGTACTTC.

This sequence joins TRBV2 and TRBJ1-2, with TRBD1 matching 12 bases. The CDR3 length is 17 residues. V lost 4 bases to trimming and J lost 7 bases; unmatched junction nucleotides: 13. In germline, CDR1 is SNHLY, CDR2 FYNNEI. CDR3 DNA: TGTGCCAGCAGTGTGGAGGGAGCCGGGACAGGGGGCTTTGGCTACACCTTC. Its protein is CASSVEGAGTGGFGYTF.

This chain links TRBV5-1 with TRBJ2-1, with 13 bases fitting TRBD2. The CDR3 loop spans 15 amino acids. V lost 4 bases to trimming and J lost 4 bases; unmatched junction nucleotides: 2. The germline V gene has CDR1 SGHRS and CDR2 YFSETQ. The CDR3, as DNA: TGCGCCAGCAGCCAGACTAGCGGGAGGTACAATGAGCAGTTCTTC. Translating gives CASSQTSGRYNEQFF.

The CDR3 nucleotides are TGTGCCAGCAGCCTAAATAGCGGGAGGGCCATTGAGCAGTTCTTC. Translation: CASSLNSGRAIEQFF. V and J are TRBV11-3 and TRBJ2-1; 11 bases fit TRBD2. In germline, CDR1 is SGHNT, CDR2 YENEEA. V was pared by 5 bases and J by 9 bases, with 9 bases of the junction left unmatched. The CDR3 has 15 amino acids. The full variable domain, completed using reference TRBV11-3 and TRBJ2-1, is EAGVVQSPRYKIIEKKQPVAFWCNPISGHNTLYWYLQNLGQGPELLIRYENEEAVDDSQLPKDRFSAERLKGVDSTLKIQPAELGDSAVYLCASSLNSGRAIEQFFGPGTRLTVL.

In nucleotides, the CDR3 is TGTGCCAGCACCGGACTAGCGGATTCCTACAATGAGCAGTTCTTC. Protein sequence: CASTGLADSYNEQFF. The V and J genes are TRBV11-2 and TRBJ2-1; the match to TRBD2 covers 10 bases. The CDR3 length is 15 residues. In germline, CDR1 is SGHAT, CDR2 FQNNGV. Trimming at V came to 7 bases and at J to 1 base, leaving 4 bases not matched to a gene.

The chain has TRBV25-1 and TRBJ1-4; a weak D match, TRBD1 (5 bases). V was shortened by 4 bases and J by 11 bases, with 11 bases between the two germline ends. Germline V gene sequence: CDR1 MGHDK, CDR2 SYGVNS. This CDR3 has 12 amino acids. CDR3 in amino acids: CASSVFRGKLFF. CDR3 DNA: TGTGCCAGCAGTGTTTTTAGGGGTAAACTGTTTTTT.

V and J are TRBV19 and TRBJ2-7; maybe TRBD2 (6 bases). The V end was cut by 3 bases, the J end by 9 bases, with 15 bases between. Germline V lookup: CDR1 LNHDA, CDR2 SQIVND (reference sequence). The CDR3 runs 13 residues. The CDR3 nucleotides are TGTGCCAGTAGTATCCCCGGGACTGGGGCGCAGTACTTC. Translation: CASSIPGTGAQYF.

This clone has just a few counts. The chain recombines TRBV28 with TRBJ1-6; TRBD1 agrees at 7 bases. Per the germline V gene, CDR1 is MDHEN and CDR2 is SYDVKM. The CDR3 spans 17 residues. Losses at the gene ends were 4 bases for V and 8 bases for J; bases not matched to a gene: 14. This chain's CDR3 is CASSSPVWQGVYSPLHF. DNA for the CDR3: TGTGCCAGCAGTTCTCCCGTCTGGCAGGGGGTCTATTCACCCCTCCACTTT. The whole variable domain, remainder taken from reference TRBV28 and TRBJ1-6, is DVKVTQSSRYLVKRTGEKVFLECVQDMDHENMFWYRQDPGLGLRLIYFSYDVKMKEKGDIPEGYSVSREKKERFSLILESASTNQTSMYLCASSSPVWQGVYSPLHFGNGTRLTVT.

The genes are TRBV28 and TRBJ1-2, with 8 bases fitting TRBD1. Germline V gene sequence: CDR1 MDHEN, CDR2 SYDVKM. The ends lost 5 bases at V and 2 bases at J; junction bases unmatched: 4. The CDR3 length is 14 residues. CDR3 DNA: TGTGCCAGCAGTGGGCGGACAGGGAACTATGGCTACACCTTC. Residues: CASSGRTGNYGYTF.